The source of this TCR beta chain is a study of cytomegalovirus exposure and HLA in healthy donors. Broader study findings: Certain sequence variants were highly shared and formed a cluster, and this cluster was likely a sequencing artifact. Cytomegalovirus-associated TCR beta chains were listed, numbering around 150.

CDR3 length: 13 amino acids. The V end lost 6 bases, the J end lost 1 base, and 9 bases lay between the germline ends. Germline V gene data show CDR1 as KGHSH and CDR2 as LQKENI. On this clone itself: Its antigen remains unknown.

Amplification used 60 Vbeta primers and 13 Jbeta primers. Measured with immunoSEQ multiplex PCR; TCRdb has only the in-frame clones, and not every one. This table holds approximately 170,000 clones, over 60% found once. The material sequenced was PBMCs. The TCR originated in a girl aged 5-17 years in good health and CMV-seronegative. The chain has TRBV18 and TRBJ1-1, with D unclear. The CDR3 sequence is CASSPAANTEAFF. In DNA, the CDR3 is TGTGCCAGCTCCCCAGCGGCGAACACTGAAGCTTTCTTT. Full variable domain (remainder filled in from reference TRBV18 and TRBJ1-1): NAGVMQNPRHLVRRRGQEARLRCSPMKGHSHVYWYRQLPEEGLKFMVYLQKENIIDESGMPKERFSAEFPKEGPSILRIQQVVRGDSAAYFCASSPAANTEAFFGQGTRLTVV.